This entry concerns a single T cell receptor beta chain. Its target is unknown. Employing constant-segment primers, 5'RACE generated TCR alpha and TCR beta cDNA libraries bearing sample barcodes and UMIs. One entry per CDR3 protein results from TCRdb running MiXCR on the 5' RACE reads. The sample holds around 420,000 distinct CDR3 sequences, approximately 25% seen once. This sample is part of a study of T-cell memory formation after mild COVID-19. Study overall: Among the donors, TCR clusters were largely specific to each donor.

The study's findings and limits: Among clones contracting day 15 to 85, CD4/CD8 was balanced, whereas later expanders leaned CD4+. The study found contracting CD4+ clones mainly in CM and EM and contracting CD8+ clones in EMRA.

The germline V gene encodes CDR1 MGHDK and CDR2 SYGVNS. This CDR3 comprises 17 residues. V was trimmed by 3 bases and J by 0 bases, leaving 16 bases between them. The receptor comes from an adult woman who had mild COVID-19 (a few samples of this study predate the infection). Cell type and time point are not known. The specimen was PBMCs or a T cell subset sorted from them (not recorded which). This sequence joins TRBV25-1 and TRBJ2-3; D not certain. The CDR3 spells CASSETSRRSSTDTQYF. CDR3 bases: TGTGCCAGCAGTGAGACATCACGGCGTTCTAGCACAGATACGCAGTATTTT.